This T cell receptor (beta chain) was recovered during a study of OX40 agonist ivuxolimab in advanced cancers. Study-wide background: Participants could have had prior anti-PD-1, anti-PD-L1 or anti-CTLA-4 therapy, and around 40% had some. Partial responses were achieved by three patients, of whom one had hepatocellular carcinoma and two had cutaneous melanoma.

V shed 2 bases and J 0 bases; nucleotides not matched to a gene: 16. Germline V gene lookup returns CDR1 SQVTM and CDR2 ANQGSEA. This CDR3 comprises 19 residues. TCRdb keeps only in-frame clones here, not all; method: immunoSEQ multiplex PCR. The sample consists of about 17,000 clones, roughly 89% of them appearing once. The rearrangement uses TRBV29-1 and TRBJ1-1, with 9 bases identical to TRBD1. The starting material was CD4+ or CD8+ T cells sorted from blood, obtained in a trial of the OX40 agonist ivuxolimab. This TCR came from an adult with an advanced solid tumor such as melanoma, head and neck, liver or kidney cancer. CDR3 amino acids: CSVEYRGRGKWAMNTEAFF. The CDR3 DNA is TGCAGCGTTGAATACAGGGGGCGCGGCAAATGGGCCATGAACACTGAAGCTTTCTTT.